The rows below give T cell receptor beta chains drawn from one sample of a study of Graves' ophthalmopathy and Graves' hyperthyroidism. TCRdb itself ran the multiplex PCR reads through MiXCR, one entry per CDR3 protein. The sample has roughly 700,000 distinct CDR3 sequences, roughly two fifths seen once. What was sequenced was peripheral blood. All receptors come from an adult man with Graves' ophthalmopathy. The conserved cysteine and the conserved F or W are not part of the CDR3 here.

j_call | v_call | cdr3_aa
TRBJ1-6 | TRBV9 | ASSHNRGYNSPLH
TRBJ2-3 | TRBV7-2 | ASSLDFSSTDTQY
TRBJ2-7 | TRBV5-6 | ASSQPLAGDSYEQY
TRBJ2-7 | TRBV2 | ASNRDRSSYEQY
TRBJ1-5 | TRBV24-1 | ATSDLLSNQPQH
TRBJ2-5 | TRBV7-9 | ASSSMRYREGETQY
TRBJ1-2 | TRBV5-1 | ASSIGRGRGYT
TRBJ2-7 | TRBV7-8 | ASSASGTGYEQY
TRBJ1-5 | TRBV6-5 | ASSYSFPSSWNSNQPQH
TRBJ2-6 | TRBV7-9 | ASTLLAGYSGANVLT
TRBJ1-5 | TRBV2 | ASSYQRLGEPQH
TRBJ1-2 | TRBV10-3 | ASSRRRRDRGRRGYGYT
TRBJ1-6 | TRBV12-3/TRBV12-4 | ASSVTGIRGSPLH
TRBJ2-7 | TRBV7-6 | ASSRFEGVVNEQY
TRBJ1-1 | TRBV7-8 | ASSLHGTANTEAF